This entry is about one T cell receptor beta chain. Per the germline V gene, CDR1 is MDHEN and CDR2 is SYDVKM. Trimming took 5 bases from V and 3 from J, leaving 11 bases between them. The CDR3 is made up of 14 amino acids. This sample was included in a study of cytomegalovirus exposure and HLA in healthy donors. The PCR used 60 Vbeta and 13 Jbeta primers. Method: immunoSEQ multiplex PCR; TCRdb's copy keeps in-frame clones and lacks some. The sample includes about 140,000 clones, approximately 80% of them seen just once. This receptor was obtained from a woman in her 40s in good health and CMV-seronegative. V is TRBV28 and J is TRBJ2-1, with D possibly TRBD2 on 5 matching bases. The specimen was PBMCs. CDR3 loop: CASSAHRGYNEQFF. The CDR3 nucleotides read TGTGCCAGCAGTGCCCACCGGGGCTACAATGAGCAGTTCTTC.